The entry below describes one T cell receptor beta chain. Which antigen it targets is not known. Nothing much larger sits one base from this clone, and base qualities are not available. Read against the paper, the sample's time point label means: recipient sample about 28 days before transplant, after cytoreduction. Blood samples were obtained from recipients approximately 28 days before transplant and at days 30, 100 and 180 after transplant. Nuclei Lysis Solution was used to extract genomic DNA from fresh or cryopreserved unfractionated peripheral blood mononuclear cells. This specimen comes from a study of T cell clonotyping in hematopoietic cell transplantation (dated by TCRdb to about 2021). In the study overall: Pretransplant samples from recipients were collected after cytoreduction. Recruitment of patients was conducted between 2015 and 2017, and follow-up was continued until September 2020 or death. The study collected 130 to 150 blood samples from 30 to 40 consecutive transplant recipients and their related donors. Results and caveats for the whole study, not just this receptor: Inverse Simpson Index values from donors and from recipients before transplant predicted broader TCR repertoire diversity after transplant. After transplant, TCR diversity in recipients dropped, and pathologically expanded clonotypes increased progressively from day 30 to day 180. Overlap with donor repertoires was found for only a small fraction of recipient repertoires, with over 95% found to appear de novo at the given depth. The sample size was limited and the cells went unsorted, which meant the CD4 and CD8 repertoire contributions could not be told apart.

V is clipped by 8 bases and J by 1 base, and the sequence between their germline boundaries is 14 bases long. The CDR1 and CDR2 encoded by the germline V gene are SGHRS and YFSETQ. Including cysteine and phenylalanine, the CDR3 has 14 amino acids. The only DNA kept is the CDR3, 42 bases in frame from the first base. The immunoSEQ assay, a bias-controlled multiplex PCR with V- and J-specific primers, was used to amplify TCR beta CDR3 regions from genomic DNA. A second PCR step added a proprietary barcode and Illumina adapter sequences to the CDR3 amplicons. CDR3 libraries were sequenced on an Illumina MiSeq instrument. Regarding the original processing steps: Export and quality control were performed with immunoSEQ Analyzer 3.0, and downstream analyses were performed with R Bioconductor and Immunarch. Only productive rearrangements in the normalized downsampled data set were used to calculate repertoire metrics. Clonotypes larger than 5 templates in the normalized cohort were defined as pathologically expanded. The Inverse Simpson Index served as the measure of repertoire diversity. CMV-specificity analyses were carried out on the non-normalized data set to capture all clonotypes. The table comes from immuneACCESS by way of TCRdb, which keeps in-frame sequences with V and J called. Part of the clones is missing from these tables; in studies checked, under half for an unresolved V gene and the rest for unknown reasons. Clone size and V and J calls were adopted from that table, with D and trimming inferred from the DNA. Recorded for this sample are under 35,000 clones; 60% to 80% of them occurred a single time. The ten most abundant clones make up about 5.9% of the sample.

This specimen consisted of peripheral blood mononuclear cells, obtained before stem cell transplant. This sequence originates from a man aged 50 to 59 with myelodysplastic syndrome. Some clones in this sample may be carry-over from other donors' samples. The rearrangement combines TRBV5-1 with TRBJ2-3; 5 matching bases give a weak D call of TRBD2. The sequenced DNA: TGCGCCAGTACCATTTATAGCGGCACAGATACGCAGTATTTT. Translation gives CASTIYSGTDTQYF.